The entry that follows covers one TCR beta chain sequence. Its target is not known. Germline is not matched at one junction end, which may reflect a read error. TCRdb re-derived calls from the RT-PCR reads in MiXCR, one entry per CDR3 protein. This repertoire shows roughly 700,000 distinct CDR3 sequences, around 14% found once; its top ten account for 6% to 7%. The data belong to a study of response to subunit inactivated influenza vaccine. Regarding the study as a whole: Authors suggested each seasonal flu vaccination may recruit only limited numbers of new T cells.

This TCR was sampled from a man between 50 and 59 years old who received an inactivated influenza vaccine. The sample here was PBMCs from blood, taken 14 to 15 days before vaccination.

CDR3 DNA sequence: TGTACCAGCAGACTCGGGACAGGGGGCATCTACGAGCAGTACTTC. Translated, it gives CTSRLGTGGIYEQYF. The chain couples TRBV2 to TRBJ2-7, with 12 bases that match TRBD1. This CDR3 is built from 15 residues. The germline V gene encodes CDR1 SNHLY and CDR2 FYNNEI.